This TCR beta chain derives from a study of blood T cell repertoires in COVID-19. Study-level background: Researchers got acute and convalescent COVID-19 samples from the United States, Italy and Spain.

With 0 bases removed from V and 6 bases from J, the gap between germline ends came to 11 bases. The V gene's germline CDR1 is PRHDT and CDR2 FYEKMQ (reference sequence). CDR3 size: 14 residues. Authors' data handling: How many nucleated cells were present was estimated from reference gene primer amplification. Clones were read by immunoSEQ multiplex PCR, and TCRdb kept only the in-frame ones, dropping some. V, J and clone size were drawn from that table, and D and trimming were deduced from the DNA. The table has about 320,000 clones, about 82% seen once. The clonotype originates from a human donor in a cohort sampled during active COVID-19. This chain links TRBV13 with TRBJ1-2; D ambiguous. Sample: peripheral blood. The CDR3: CASSLGLAAHGYTF. For the CDR3, the DNA is TGTGCCAGCAGCTTAGGCCTGGCTGCTCATGGCTACACCTTC.